This TCR beta chain appears in the sequencing data of a study of neurological immune-mediated disorders. TCRdb called the 5' RACE reads again in MiXCR, with one record for every CDR3 protein. The sample consists of about 59,000 distinct CDR3 sequences, 3.5% to 4.5% of them appearing once. Study-wide results and caveats: When grouped phylogenetically, the repertoires of 18 of the 34 multiple sclerosis patients fell together in one related-CDR3 cluster, which is a possible signature. CDR3 amino acid sequences found in expanded clones were never shared across subjects, suggesting private repertoires in all groups. In multiple sclerosis patients, the repertoire cluster was unrelated to clinical or MRI findings. In HTLV-1-associated myelopathy, TCR clonal expansion was greatest, whereas multiple sclerosis had the least, falling below healthy controls.

The J segment lost 7 bases and the V segment lost 1 base, leaving 12 bases of the junction unmatched. Germline V gene lookup returns CDR1 SGHKS and CDR2 YYEKEE (reference sequence). The CDR3 loop spans 17 amino acids. This clonotype was recorded many times. As yet, its antigen is unknown. The chain employs TRBV5-5 and TRBJ2-2, with 8 bases fitting TRBD2. Source material: PBMCs. This sequence was found in a woman aged 45-65 years with multiple sclerosis. The DNA for the CDR3 is TGTGCCAGCAGCTTGTCTCTAGCGGGTCCCTCTGGCGGGGAGCTGTTTTTT. Translation: CASSLSLAGPSGGELFF.